This T cell receptor (beta chain) is from a study of technical replicates of blood from a handful of donors. TCRdb's table, derived via immunoSEQ multiplex PCR, lists solely in-frame clones and lacks some. The sample consists of fewer than 70,000 clones, about 86% of them appearing once. With V trimmed by 6 bases and J by 5 bases, 7 bases remained unmatched. Germline V CDR1 and CDR2: MGHRA, YSYEKL. The CDR3 is 14 residues long. This TCR was recovered from a human donor in good health. Some clones in this sample may be carry-over from other donors' samples. Source material: PBMCs. This sequence joins TRBV4-1 and TRBJ2-1, with 7 bases fitting TRBD1. The CDR3 bases are TGCGCCAGCAGACGACCGGGACAGAACAATGAGCAGTTCTTC. This translates into CASRRPGQNNEQFF.